The sequence of this T cell receptor (beta chain) was determined in a study of CD8+ T cells in alopecia areata. Study context: Those patients who were treated received oral tofacitinib, which was given at 5 to 10 mg twice daily for moderate-to-severe alopecia areata. General study findings and limits: In patients, TCRs were shared less clearly than in mice, and HLA may possibly be involved.

This CDR3 is 13 amino acids long. Germline V lookup: CDR1 SGHRS, CDR2 YFSETQ. Between the trimmed V and J ends, which lost 0 bases and 1 base, there was a span of 4 bases. This clone was counted a few times. The target antigen is unknown. Sequencing used cDNA as its template, made by extracting RNA and reverse transcribing it. TCRdb keeps only in-frame clones here, not all; method: immunoSEQ multiplex PCR. Of about 90,000 clones in the sample, about 40% are singletons; the top ten hold about 17%. Indicated treatment: oral pan-JAK inhibitor, 5-10 mg twice daily. Punch biopsies of lesional scalp, plus peripheral blood, were taken from alopecia areata patients. From PBMCs, CD4+ and CD8+ T cells were sorted.

This specimen was CD8+ T cells sorted from blood, taken at week 24, from a patient treated with tofacitinib. The clonotype originates from a human donor with alopecia areata. V and J are TRBV5-1 and TRBJ1-1; D unclear. CDR3 bases: TGCGCCAGCAGCTTGGGGGCGAACACTGAAGCTTTCTTT. Its protein product is CASSLGANTEAFF.